This is a list of T cell receptor beta chains from one sample in a study of T cells in Graves' hyperthyroidism and ophthalmopathy. TCRdb itself ran the multiplex PCR reads through MiXCR, one entry per CDR3 protein. The table records hundreds of thousands of distinct CDR3 sequences, about 15% of them present only once. Sequenced sample: blood. The receptors come from a woman aged 40 to 49 with Graves' ophthalmopathy. Each CDR3 is given with its conserved first and last residue. D genes are given only for firm matches. Only part of the rows carry a size: once, few, many, or a class if the clone is expanded.

>TRBJ2-7|TRBV2|few|-
TGTGCCAGCAGTCCGGGGGGCCTAAGGCAGTACTTC
CASSPGGLRQYF
>TRBJ2-7|TRBV28|many|-
TGTGCCAGCAGAGGGGTACTCACCTACGAGCAGTACTTC
CASRGVLTYEQYF
>TRBJ1-2|TRBV6-2/TRBV6-3|few|-
TGTGCCAGCAGCTCAGACAACGGGCGAAACTATGGCTACACCTTC
CASSSDNGRNYGYTF
>TRBJ1-1|TRBV20-1|few|TRBD1
TGCAGTGCTAGAGCAAGGGCAGGGGGGTTCACTGAAGCTTTCTTT
CSARARAGGFTEAFF
>TRBJ2-2|TRBV6-1|many|TRBD2
TGTGCCAGCGGGGGACTAGCGGGAGTTAACACCGGGGAGCTGTTTTTT
CASGGLAGVNTGELFF
>TRBJ1-1|TRBV28|-|TRBD1
TGTGCCAGCAGTTTAGAGGCACAGGGGAACCCTGAAGCTTTCTTT
CASSLEAQGNPEAFF
>TRBJ2-2|TRBV4-3|many|TRBD2
TGCGCCAGCAGCCAACCGGGACTAGCGGGTACCGGGGAGCTGTTTTTT
CASSQPGLAGTGELFF
>TRBJ2-2|TRBV6-2/TRBV6-3|many|-
TGTGCCGGTAGGCGGGCACCCCCCAACACCGGGGAGCTGTTTTTT
CAGRRAPPNTGELFF
>TRBJ2-7|TRBV6-5|many|-
TGTGCCAGCAGTTACTCCCCCGGGGCAGGGTCAGCCTACGAGCAGTACTTC
CASSYSPGAGSAYEQYF
>TRBJ1-2|TRBV19|many|-
TGTGCCAGTAGTATAGGACACAATGGCTACACCTTC
CASSIGHNGYTF
>TRBJ2-7|TRBV12-3/TRBV12-4|-|TRBD1
TGTGCCAGCAGAGAAACAGGGGACGAGCAGTACTTC
CASRETGDEQYF
>TRBJ2-4|TRBV7-9|many|TRBD1
TGTGCCAGCAGCGCCTCGGACAGGGGGCTAGCCAAAAACATTCAGTACTTC
CASSASDRGLAKNIQYF
>TRBJ2-4|TRBV28|-|TRBD2
TGTGCCAGCAGTCTTAGCGGGAGTGGGTACATTCAGTACTTC
CASSLSGSGYIQYF
>TRBJ1-2|TRBV27|many|TRBD1
TGTGCCAGCAGTTGGGGGACAGATACCTATGGCTACACCTTC
CASSWGTDTYGYTF
>TRBJ2-7|TRBV28|many|TRBD2
TGTGCCAGCAGTTTCTCTGGCGGGAGAACGGACGAGCAGTACTTC
CASSFSGGRTDEQYF
>TRBJ1-2|TRBV7-2|many|TRBD1
TGTGCCAGCAGCTTGCGGGACAGGCTTTCAGGAGGTGGCTACACCTTC
CASSLRDRLSGGGYTF
>TRBJ2-5|TRBV7-2|-|-
TGTGCCAGCAGCTTAGTGCCAGCTCAGGTGACCCAGTACTTC
CASSLVPAQVTQYF
>TRBJ2-3|TRBV7-4|many|TRBD2
TGTGCCAGCAGCCCAGGACTAGCGGCTAGCACAGATACGCAGTATTTT
CASSPGLAASTDTQYF
>TRBJ1-1|TRBV20-1|many|-
TGCAGTGCTAGACCTGATCCTGAAGCTTTCTTT
CSARPDPEAFF